The 29 T cell receptor beta chains given below trace back to one sample, sequenced in a study of shared clonotypes between healthy human individuals. Measured with immunoSEQ multiplex PCR; TCRdb has only the in-frame clones, and not every one. The repertoire consists of under 550,000 clones, with roughly 95% occurring once and the leading ten covering roughly 0.06%. The sequenced sample was naive CD4+ T cells sorted from blood. Subset denoted: CD45RA+ positively selected. Source of these receptors: a woman in her 30s in good health.

The rearrangement links TRBV28 to TRBJ2-3; 7 bases align to TRBD1. V was pared by 11 bases and J by 4 bases, with 9 bases of the junction left unmatched. Per germline, CDR1 MDHEN and CDR2 SYDVKM. This CDR3 contains 13 residues. CDR3 protein: CASGTASADTQYF. The DNA for the CDR3 is TGTGCCTCGGGGACAGCCAGTGCAGATACGCAGTATTTT.

The chain has TRBV7-9 and TRBJ2-7; TRBD2 is a possible D gene (6 bases). This CDR3 spans 15 amino acids. CDR1 and CDR2 (germline): SEHNR, FQNEAQ (reference sequence). Trimming removed 3 bases at V and 0 bases at J, with 12 bases between. The CDR3: CASSFGGTDSYEQYF. CDR3 nucleotide sequence: TGTGCCAGCAGCTTTGGCGGGACTGACTCCTACGAGCAGTACTTC.

V gene TRBV27 combines with J gene TRBJ2-7; 8 positions agree with TRBD2. The germline V gene encodes CDR1 MNHEY and CDR2 SMNVEV (reference sequence). Trimming removed 3 bases from V and 5 bases from J; junction bases left unmatched: 9. CDR3 size: 15 residues. The CDR3 DNA follows: TGTGCCAGCAGTTTTTTGAGCGGGAGTATCAACGAGCAGTACTTC. It specifies CASSFLSGSINEQYF.

The V and J genes are TRBV5-6 and TRBJ2-7, with D hard to call. V was clipped by 4 bases and J by 3 bases, with 11 bases between them. Germline CDR1 reads SGHDT; CDR2 reads YYEEEE. The CDR3 is 13 amino acids. The CDR3 loop is CASSPGLNYEQYF. The CDR3 DNA sequence: TGTGCCAGCAGCCCCGGGCTTAACTACGAGCAGTACTTC. Using reference TRBV5-6 and TRBJ2-7 for the parts outside the CDR3, the full variable domain is DAGVTQSPTHLIKTRGQQVTLRCSPKSGHDTVSWYQQALGQGPQFIFQYYEEEERQRGNFPDRFSGHQFPNYSSELNVNALLLGDSALYLCASSPGLNYEQYFGPGTRLTVT.

The chain recombines TRBV18 with TRBJ2-2; TRBD2 aligns across 15 bases. V shed 3 bases, J shed 5 bases, and the junction held 10 bases outside the gene matches. The CDR3 covers 19 residues. The germline V gene has CDR1 KGHSH and CDR2 LQKENI. CDR3 sequence reads: CASSPGLAGGPSETGELFF. The CDR3, as DNA: TGTGCCAGCTCACCTGGACTAGCGGGAGGGCCTTCGGAGACCGGGGAGCTGTTTTTT.

This clone was found once. The rearrangement links TRBV11-3 to TRBJ2-4; unclear D gene. Germline values: CDR1 SGHNT, CDR2 YENEEA. V lost 5 bases and J 3 bases, leaving 11 bases between the germline ends. The CDR3 extends over 14 amino acids. The CDR3 loop reads CASSRVVGKNIQYF. CDR3 nucleotides: TGTGCCAGCAGCAGAGTGGTGGGCAAAAACATTCAGTACTTC.

The chain carries TRBV20-1 and TRBJ2-5; no firm D call. Germline V CDR1 and CDR2: DFQATT, SNEGSKA (reference sequence). This CDR3 has 11 residues. The V and J ends lost 6 bases and 2 bases respectively, with 7 bases between them. The CDR3 region is CSAKQQETQYF. CDR3 in DNA: TGCAGTGCGAAACAGCAAGAGACCCAGTACTTC.

The chain employs TRBV10-1 and TRBJ2-7, with TRBD1 matching 11 bases. With 6 bases clipped from V and 3 bases from J, the junction kept 7 bases outside the gene matches. This CDR3 is 15 amino acids long. CDR1 WNHNN and CDR2 SYGVQD come from the germline V gene (reference sequence). The CDR3 DNA reads TGCGCCAGCAGCCTGGGTGGGACAGGGGGCTACGAGCAGTACTTC. Translated: CASSLGGTGGYEQYF.

This clone was detected once. This chain connects TRBV25-1 to TRBJ2-5; maybe TRBD1 (6 bases). Germline CDR1 MGHDK, CDR2 SYGVNS. The V end was cut by 3 bases, the J end by 4 bases, with 12 bases between. This CDR3 is built from 14 residues. The chain's CDR3 is CASSESQGRETQYF. As DNA, the CDR3 is TGTGCCAGCAGTGAGAGTCAGGGGAGAGAGACCCAGTACTTC.

This clone was counted once. The sample holds other DNA sequences that translate to the same CDR3. J is TRBJ2-1 and V is TRBV11-2, with no clear D. The germline gives CDR1 SGHAT, CDR2 FQNNGV. The CDR3 covers 13 residues. V gave up 1 base and J gave up 3 bases, with 4 bases separating them. This chain's CDR3 is CASSLALYNEQFF. In DNA form, the CDR3 reads TGTGCCAGCAGCTTAGCACTCTACAATGAGCAGTTCTTC.

The chain joins TRBV6-5 to TRBJ2-7, with D tentatively TRBD2 (6 bases). The V gene's germline CDR1 is MNHEY and CDR2 SVGAGI. The CDR3 has 16 residues. V was trimmed by 2 bases and J by 0 bases, leaving 14 bases between them. The CDR3 bases are TGTGCCAGCAGTTACCCCCCCGGGACTCACTCCTACGAGCAGTACTTC. It encodes CASSYPPGTHSYEQYF.

The V call is TRBV11-2, the J call TRBJ2-5; 7 positions match TRBD2. Matching the DNA end better, TRBJ2-7 makes the J call doubtful. Germline CDR1 and CDR2: SGHAT and FQNNGV. The CDR3 is 16 amino acids. DNA of the CDR3: TGTGCCAGCAGCCCCAAGGGAGCGGGACGTTCCTACGAGCAGTACTTC. This sequence encodes CASSPKGAGRSYEQYF.

The chain joins TRBV28 to TRBJ1-4, with 8 nucleotides matching TRBD1. V lost 3 bases and J lost 4; bases outside the gene matches: 4. Looked up from germline, CDR1 is MDHEN and CDR2 is SYDVKM. The CDR3 contains 15 residues. The CDR3 DNA sequence: TGTGCCAGCAGTTTTTGGACAGGGCGTAATGAAAAACTGTTTTTT. This codes for CASSFWTGRNEKLFF.

This rearrangement joins TRBV5-1 to TRBJ1-3; TRBD1 is a possible D gene (6 bases). CDR1 is SGHRS and CDR2 is YFSETQ in the germline V gene. V was clipped by 4 bases and J by 0 bases, with 17 bases between them. This CDR3 is 17 amino acids long. CDR3 sequence reads: CASSPSPDRYSGNTIYF. CDR3 nucleotide sequence: TGCGCCAGCAGCCCGAGCCCGGACAGATACTCTGGAAACACCATATATTTT.

This sequence joins TRBV23-1 and TRBJ2-1, with a possible D match to TRBD1 (6 bases). TRBV23-1 is identified as an open reading frame with a role that is uncertain. The V gene lost 9 bases and the J gene lost 0 bases, with 18 bases spanning the gap. This CDR3 region has 16 residues. The CDR3, as DNA: TGCGCCAGAGGGGGTCCGGGAAAGGGCTCCTACAATGAGCAGTTCTTC. It is translated as CARGGPGKGSYNEQFF.

The genes are TRBV7-9 and TRBJ2-7; TRBD2 matches 7 bases. The ends lost 5 bases at V and 1 base at J; junction bases unmatched: 8. Looked up from germline, CDR1 is SEHNR and CDR2 is FQNEAQ (reference sequence). The CDR3 length is 15 residues. CDR3 DNA sequence: TGTGCCAGCAGCGCCCTGACGGGAGGTTCCTACGAGCAGTACTTC. Translation gives CASSALTGGSYEQYF.

The chain is built from TRBV27 and TRBJ1-4; D is unclear. The CDR3 sequence is 16 residues long. CDR1 is MNHEY and CDR2 is SMNVEV in the germline V gene (reference sequence). Trimming pared 1 base from V and 11 bases from J, leaving 20 bases between. CDR3 nucleotide sequence: TGTGCCAGCAGTTTATTAGGTCAGAGGGCTGAGGTGAAACTGTTTTTT. This gives the protein CASSLLGQRAEVKLFF.

This rearrangement joins TRBV9 to TRBJ2-7; the D is unclear. From germline, CDR1 is SGDLS and CDR2 YYNGEE. V dropped 0 bases and J dropped 2 bases, with 12 bases sitting between them. This CDR3 comprises 15 residues. Here the CDR3 reads CASSVAKGGPYEQYF. Written as DNA, the CDR3 is TGTGCCAGCAGCGTAGCTAAGGGTGGACCCTACGAGCAGTACTTC.

The genes are TRBV6-5 and TRBJ1-1; 7 bases are a match to TRBD1. The CDR3 runs to 13 residues. Trimming took 6 bases from V and 7 from J; bases not matched to a gene: 8. The germline gives CDR1 MNHEY, CDR2 SVGAGI. CDR3 loop: CASSPWDSDEAFF. DNA for the CDR3: TGTGCCAGCAGCCCCTGGGACAGCGATGAAGCTTTCTTT.

The chain employs TRBV11-2 and TRBJ2-5; D might be TRBD1 (6 bases). The germline V gene has CDR1 SGHAT and CDR2 FQNNGV. V was shortened by 2 bases and J by 0 bases, with 10 bases between the two germline ends. CDR3 length equals 15 residues. The CDR3 protein is CASSLRTDYQETQYF. The DNA of the CDR3 is TGTGCCAGCAGCTTACGGACAGATTACCAAGAGACCCAGTACTTC.

The gene calls are TRBV5-1 and TRBJ1-1, with D hard to call. In germline, CDR1 is SGHRS, CDR2 YFSETQ. V gave up 8 bases and J gave up 1 base, with 15 bases separating them. This CDR3 has 14 amino acids. CDR3 protein: CASGPGFENTEAFF. The CDR3 DNA is TGCGCCAGTGGGCCCGGGTTCGAGAACACTGAAGCTTTCTTT.

J is TRBJ2-1 and V is TRBV11-2; D assignment may be TRBD1 or TRBD2 (5 bases each). Per the germline V gene, CDR1 is SGHAT and CDR2 is FQNNGV. V lost 3 bases and J 0 bases, leaving 21 bases between the germline ends. The CDR3 is 19 amino acids. CDR3 sequence: CASSFLPRGALSSYNEQFF. The CDR3 region has the DNA TGTGCCAGCAGCTTCCTCCCCCGGGGCGCGCTAAGCTCCTACAATGAGCAGTTCTTC. Based on the CDR3 plus reference TRBV11-2 and TRBJ2-1, the full variable domain is EAGVAQSPRYKIIEKRQSVAFWCNPISGHATLYWYQQILGQGPKLLIQFQNNGVVDDSQLPKDRFSAERLKGVDSTLKIQPAKLEDSAVYLCASSFLPRGALSSYNEQFFGPGTRLTVL.

The V and J genes are TRBV29-1 and TRBJ2-5, with TRBD2 as a possible D gene (6 bases). The CDR3 totals 13 residues. From germline, CDR1 is SQVTM and CDR2 ANQGSEA. V was cut by 4 bases and J by 7 bases, with 16 bases left in between. The CDR3 is CSVGGRGIATQYF. DNA for the CDR3: TGCAGCGTTGGTGGGCGCGGGATCGCGACCCAGTACTTC.

The genes are TRBV27 and TRBJ2-7; 7 bases agree with TRBD2. Germline V gene data show CDR1 as MNHEY and CDR2 as SMNVEV (reference sequence). The V gene end was trimmed by 4 bases and the J gene end by 3 bases; junction bases not matched to a gene: 9. CDR3 length: 15 residues. The CDR3 region is CASSSLGEGNYEQYF. CDR3 nucleotides: TGTGCCAGCAGTTCCTTGGGGGAGGGGAACTACGAGCAGTACTTC.

The chain couples TRBV2 to TRBJ1-1; TRBD1 is a possible D gene (6 bases). This CDR3 has 15 amino acids. Germline V gene lookup returns CDR1 SNHLY and CDR2 FYNNEI. V was clipped by 5 bases and J by 0 bases, with 13 bases between them. The CDR3 bases are TGTGCCAGCAGTAAAACCGGGACAATGAACACTGAAGCTTTCTTT. It translates to CASSKTGTMNTEAFF.

This clone was observed once. The chain couples TRBV5-1 to TRBJ2-1; 10 bases fit TRBD2. Germline V gene lookup returns CDR1 SGHRS and CDR2 YFSETQ. V dropped 5 bases and J dropped 0; count of bases not matched to a gene: 11. CDR3 length equals 18 residues. CDR3 in DNA: TGCGCCAGCAGGATGGCGGGACTAGCGAGAAGCTCCTACAATGAGCAGTTCTTC. Translating gives CASRMAGLARSSYNEQFF.

The chain uses TRBV4-1 and TRBJ1-5; D remains ambiguous. CDR3 length: 15 amino acids. The V and J ends lost 1 base and 5 bases respectively, with 12 bases between them. The germline gives CDR1 MGHRA, CDR2 YSYEKL. This CDR3 is CASSQGALNDQPQHF. DNA of the CDR3: TGCGCCAGCAGCCAAGGGGCACTCAATGATCAGCCCCAGCATTTT.

This clone appeared a single time. The V and J genes are TRBV28 and TRBJ1-5; D might be TRBD1 (5 bases). Trimming left V 5 bases short and J 3 bases short, with 14 bases between. Germline loops: CDR1 MDHEN, CDR2 SYDVKM. This CDR3 region has 15 residues. For the CDR3, the DNA is TGTGCCAGCAGTATGATCGACAGACCCAATCAGCCCCAGCATTTT. Residues: CASSMIDRPNQPQHF.

V gene TRBV19 combines with J gene TRBJ2-7; possible D gene TRBD2, 6 bases. Trimming took off 3 bases at V and 2 bases at J, with 11 bases between the two ends. The CDR3 extends over 14 amino acids. CDR1 is LNHDA and CDR2 is SQIVND in the germline V gene (reference sequence). The CDR3 here is CASSIGGIPYEQYF. CDR3 DNA sequence: TGTGCCAGTAGTATTGGCGGGATCCCCTACGAGCAGTACTTC.